Each of the 27 T cell receptor beta chains below was sequenced from the same sample in a study of blood T cell repertoires in COVID-19. Clones were read by immunoSEQ multiplex PCR, and TCRdb kept only the in-frame ones, dropping some. Of 130,000 to 150,000 clones listed, more than 65% are singletons. Sequencing was performed on peripheral blood. These TCRs come from a man aged 80 or over with acute or convalescent COVID-19.

The chain is built from TRBV7-3 and TRBJ2-2; TRBD2 agrees at 8 bases. Trimming cost V 5 bases and J 7 bases; bases outside gene matches: 6. Per the germline V gene, CDR1 is SGHTA and CDR2 is FQGTGA. This CDR3 contains 14 residues. The CDR3 reads CASSKRGSGGELFF. Written as DNA, the CDR3 is TGTGCCAGCAGCAAGCGGGGGTCTGGCGGGGAGCTGTTTTTT.

DNA of the CDR3: TGTGCCAGCAGTTTATCAGGGAGGGCCTACGAGCAGTACTTC. Translating it yields CASSLSGRAYEQYF. This chain joins TRBV28 and TRBJ2-7, with TRBD2 matching 7 bases. CDR1 is MDHEN and CDR2 is SYDVKM in the germline V gene. This CDR3 is built from 14 residues. J lost 2 bases, V lost 1 base, and 2 bases had no gene match.

The V call is TRBV7-2, the J call TRBJ1-6; tentatively, D is TRBD1 (6 bases). Trimming left V 8 bases short and J 8 bases short, with 22 bases between. CDR1 SGHTA and CDR2 FQGNSA come from the germline V gene. This CDR3 comprises 16 residues. The CDR3 DNA reads TGTGCCAGCCGCCCGGCCGGGAACAGGGTGGATTCACCCCTCCACTTT. This sequence encodes CASRPAGNRVDSPLHF.

J is TRBJ2-3 and V is TRBV28, with 12 bases fitting TRBD2. Germline trimming cut 3 bases from V and 0 bases from J; bases unmatched to any gene: 10. This CDR3 comprises 19 residues. CDR1 is MDHEN and CDR2 is SYDVKM in the germline V gene. The CDR3 nucleotides are TGTGCCAGCAGTTTCCCTGGACTAGCGGGGACGACTAGCACAGATACGCAGTATTTT. Translated, it gives CASSFPGLAGTTSTDTQYF.

The rearrangement joins TRBV4-3 to TRBJ1-1; TRBD1 matches 7 bases. The germline V gene encodes CDR1 LGHNA and CDR2 YSLEER. V lost 0 bases, J lost 5 bases, and 6 bases stayed unmatched. The CDR3 has 15 residues. This chain's CDR3 is CASSQDDRAWTEAFF. CDR3 sequence (DNA): TGCGCCAGCAGCCAAGATGACAGGGCTTGGACTGAAGCTTTCTTT.

CDR3 bases: TGTGCCTGGAGTGTAAGATACTCACGCAGGGGTGGCTACACCTTC. Translating it yields CAWSVRYSRRGGYTF. The rearrangement uses TRBV30 and TRBJ1-2; D is perhaps TRBD1 (6 bases). This CDR3 spans 15 amino acids. Trimming took off 0 bases at V and 7 bases at J, with 18 bases between the two ends. Germline V lookup: CDR1 GTSNPN, CDR2 SVGIG (reference sequence).

V usage is TRBV5-1 and J usage is TRBJ1-2; no reliable D call. Germline V CDR1 and CDR2: SGHRS, YFSETQ. The CDR3 sequence is 13 residues long. V lost 4 bases, J lost 3 bases, and 10 bases lay in between. As DNA, the CDR3 is TGCGCCAGCAGCCACCGACGGGACTATGGCTACACCTTC. Protein product: CASSHRRDYGYTF.

Only a few counts were recorded for this clone. This chain connects TRBV12-3 or TRBV12-4 to TRBJ1-1; D remains unclear. The V and J ends lost 6 bases and 4 bases respectively, with 9 bases between them. CDR3 size: 12 residues. In DNA form, the CDR3 reads TGTGCCAGCAGCCGAACGGGCACTGAAGCTTTCTTT. As protein: CASSRTGTEAFF.

The rearrangement links TRBV7-2 to TRBJ1-1; 9 nucleotides line up with TRBD1. Germline V gene data show CDR1 as SGHTA and CDR2 as FQGNSA. This CDR3 comprises 14 residues. The V segment lost 1 base and the J segment 9 bases; nucleotides outside the gene matches: 6. CDR3 residues: CASSLDATGGQAFF. The CDR3 nucleotides read TGTGCCAGCAGCTTAGATGCGACAGGGGGACAAGCTTTCTTT.

This chain links TRBV19 with TRBJ1-1; D is possibly TRBD1 (6 bases). CDR3 length: 13 amino acids. V lost 1 base and J 5 bases, leaving 8 bases between the germline ends. Germline CDR1 reads LNHDA; CDR2 reads SQIVND (reference sequence). CDR3 bases: TGTGCCAGTAGTATAGCACAGGGTACTGAAGCTTTCTTT. Its translation: CASSIAQGTEAFF.

The chain is built from TRBV14 and TRBJ2-5, with D unresolved. Trimming took off 0 bases at V and 5 bases at J, with 7 bases between the two ends. The CDR3 runs to 13 residues. In germline, CDR1 is SGHDN, CDR2 FVKESK. The CDR3 coding sequence is TGTGCCAGCAGCCAAGATCAATTGGAGACCCAGTACTTC. It specifies CASSQDQLETQYF.

The table lists this clone with a count of one. The rearrangement joins TRBV27 to TRBJ1-3, with D possibly matching TRBD1 (6 bases). Germline V lookup: CDR1 MNHEY, CDR2 SMNVEV (reference sequence). V lost 5 bases and J 5 bases, leaving 31 bases between the germline ends. The CDR3 extends over 20 amino acids. The CDR3 is CASSPTPPQQGAYQRNTIYF. DNA for the CDR3: TGTGCCAGCAGTCCGACCCCCCCTCAACAGGGTGCCTACCAAAGAAACACCATATATTTT.

Only one count was recorded for this clone. This rearrangement joins TRBV5-4 to TRBJ1-1; D perhaps matches TRBD1 (6 bases). The CDR3 covers 15 residues. Trimming left V 4 bases short and J 1 base short, with 14 bases between. The V gene's germline CDR1 is SGHNT and CDR2 YYREEE (reference sequence). In nucleotides, the CDR3 is TGTGCCAGCAGCACTCACCGGGACAAGAACACTGAAGCTTTCTTT. Amino acids: CASSTHRDKNTEAFF. Complete variable domain (other parts from reference TRBV5-4 and TRBJ1-1): ETGVTQSPTHLIKTRGQQVTLRCSSQSGHNTVSWYQQALGQGPQFIFQYYREEENGRGNFPPRFSGLQFPNYSSELNVNALELDDSALYLCASSTHRDKNTEAFFGQGTRLTVV.

There are a few counts of this clone. The J gene is TRBJ1-2, the V gene TRBV5-1; D uncertain. Trimming removed 5 bases at V and 0 bases at J, with 11 bases between. Germline CDR1 is SGHRS and CDR2 is YFSETQ. This CDR3 comprises 14 residues. The CDR3 DNA reads TGCGCCAGCAGAATGTCGGGGTCTAACTATGGCTACACCTTC. Its translation is CASRMSGSNYGYTF.

V gene TRBV28 combines with J gene TRBJ2-2; 8 bases line up with TRBD2. Germline CDR1 is MDHEN and CDR2 is SYDVKM. The V and J ends lost 8 bases and 4 bases, in that order; junction bases with no gene match: 9. The CDR3 has 15 residues. CDR3 in amino acids: CASREGRMATGELFF. DNA of the CDR3: TGTGCCAGCCGGGAGGGACGGATGGCCACCGGGGAGCTGTTTTTT.

The chain uses TRBV4-3 and TRBJ1-2; possibly TRBD1 for D (5 bases). Trimming removed 3 bases from V and 4 bases from J, with 9 bases in between. This CDR3 region has 13 residues. The germline V gene encodes CDR1 LGHNA and CDR2 YSLEER. The CDR3 DNA sequence: TGCGCCAGCAGCCAGGGACTCGCCTATGGCTACACCTTC. It encodes CASSQGLAYGYTF.

This chain uses TRBV12-3 or TRBV12-4 with TRBJ2-7; D gene ambiguous. The CDR3 totals 11 residues. V lost 4 bases and J lost 5, with 6 bases in between. The CDR3 is CASSSYDEQYF. The CDR3 DNA sequence: TGTGCCAGCAGTTCTTATGACGAGCAGTACTTC.

J is TRBJ1-2 and V is TRBV4-1; no clear D gene. CDR3 length equals 15 residues. V was shortened by 1 base and J by 4 bases, with 13 bases between the two germline ends. Germline V gives CDR1 MGHRA, CDR2 YSYEKL. CDR3 DNA sequence: TGCGCCAGCAGCCAAGGAGGGCATAATTCCTATGGCTACACCTTC. Translating it yields CASSQGGHNSYGYTF.

The chain employs TRBV11-3 and TRBJ2-1; 15 bases fit TRBD2. CDR1 is SGHNT, CDR2 YENEEA, per germline. The CDR3 runs to 16 residues. V was pared by 4 bases and J by 5 bases, with 3 bases of the junction left unmatched. The CDR3 DNA reads TGTGCCAGCAGCTCTGGACTAGCGGGGGGGGACAATGAGCAGTTCTTC. Encoded protein: CASSSGLAGGDNEQFF.

V is TRBV5-5 and J is TRBJ2-1; a weak D match, TRBD1 (5 bases). The CDR3 consists of 14 residues. Trimming removed 0 bases from V and 7 bases from J, with 11 bases in between. CDR1 SGHKS and CDR2 YYEKEE come from the germline V gene (reference sequence). CDR3 residues: CASSLAQGLNEQFF. DNA of the CDR3: TGTGCCAGCAGCTTGGCTCAGGGATTAAATGAGCAGTTCTTC.

The chain links TRBV6-4 to TRBJ2-1; TRBD1 matches 8 bases. The CDR3 consists of 15 residues. V was clipped by 3 bases and J by 4 bases; unmatched bases: 5. The germline CDR1 and CDR2 sequences are MRHNA and SNTAGT. CDR3 amino acids: CASSEFGTGYNEQFF. CDR3 bases: TGTGCCAGCAGTGAATTCGGGACAGGATACAATGAGCAGTTCTTC.

This clone was seen a handful of times. The rearrangement joins TRBV2 to TRBJ1-2, with D perhaps TRBD1 (6 bases). V lost 6 bases and J 0 bases, leaving 11 bases between the germline ends. The V gene's germline CDR1 is SNHLY and CDR2 FYNNEI. The CDR3 extends over 14 amino acids. The chain's CDR3 is CASRITGTNYGYTF. The DNA of the CDR3 is TGTGCCAGCAGGATAACAGGGACTAACTATGGCTACACCTTC.

This CDR3 reads CASSLQTGGRNEQYF. The CDR3 DNA reads as TGTGCCAGCAGTTTACAGACAGGGGGAAGGAACGAGCAGTACTTC. This chain joins TRBV28 and TRBJ2-7; 9 nucleotides match TRBD1. The CDR3 length is 15 residues. Trimming removed 2 bases from V and 5 bases from J; junction bases left unmatched: 7. The germline V gene has CDR1 MDHEN and CDR2 SYDVKM.

The rearrangement links TRBV2 to TRBJ2-7; no reliable D call. Trimming took 2 bases from V and 5 from J, leaving 16 bases between them. Germline assignment: CDR1 SNHLY and CDR2 FYNNEI. This CDR3 region has 15 residues. The CDR3 region has the DNA TGTGCCAGCAGTGAAATTAGTCAATTTGTCAACGAGCAGTACTTC. It encodes CASSEISQFVNEQYF.

Only a few counts were recorded for this clone. J is TRBJ2-7 and V is TRBV2; 8 bases line up with TRBD1. Germline-derived CDR1 and CDR2 are SNHLY and FYNNEI. This CDR3 region has 14 residues. The ends lost 7 bases at V and 0 bases at J; junction bases unmatched: 5. CDR3 sequence: CASKGQAISYEQYF. In DNA, the CDR3 is TGTGCCAGCAAGGGACAGGCGATCTCCTACGAGCAGTACTTC.

The gene calls are TRBV15 and TRBJ1-1; TRBD1 matches at 7 bases. J gave up 11 bases and V 2 bases, and 11 bases lay outside the gene matches. This CDR3 has 14 amino acids. From germline, CDR1 is LNHNV and CDR2 YYDKDF (reference sequence). CDR3 sequence (DNA): TGTGCCACCAGCAGACCACGACAGGGTAGGACTGCTTTCTTT. The encoded protein is CATSRPRQGRTAFF. Full variable domain (missing parts from reference TRBV15 and TRBJ1-1): DAMVIQNPRYQVTQFGKPVTLSCSQTLNHNVMYWYQQKSSQAPKLLFHYYDKDFNNEADTPDNFQSRRPNTSFCFLDIRSPGLGDTAMYLCATSRPRQGRTAFFGQGTRLTVV.

The sample holds many counts of this clone. The chain carries TRBV29-1 and TRBJ2-1, with no clear D. Trimming took 4 bases from V and 4 from J, leaving 14 bases between them. Germline assignment: CDR1 SQVTM and CDR2 ANQGSEA. The CDR3 consists of 14 residues. This CDR3 reads CSVAAGTVYNEQFF. The CDR3 nucleotides read TGCAGCGTTGCTGCAGGCACAGTATACAATGAGCAGTTCTTC.